What follows are 24 T cell receptor beta chains derived from one specimen sequenced in a study of identical twins. TCRdb called the 5' RACE reads again in MiXCR, with one record for every CDR3 protein. The table records about 530,000 distinct CDR3 sequences, about 22% of them present only once. These records were also assigned to another study, of yellow fever vaccine responses in identical twins.

Specimen: CD4+ T cells sorted from blood. The receptors were gathered from a woman in her late teens or twenties in good health.

The V call is TRBV28, the J call TRBJ1-5; D perhaps matches TRBD1 (5 bases). The CDR3 covers 17 residues. Germline assignment: CDR1 MDHEN and CDR2 SYDVKM. Trimming left V 1 base short and J 0 bases short, with 13 bases between. The CDR3 is CASSLLRAGFSNQPQHF. Here the CDR3 DNA reads TGTGCCAGCAGTTTATTAAGGGCAGGGTTTAGCAATCAGCCCCAGCATTTT.

This sequence joins TRBV3-1 and TRBJ2-2; D assignment may be TRBD1 or TRBD2 (6 bases each). Germline CDR1 reads LGHDT; CDR2 reads YNNKEL (reference sequence). The CDR3 has 16 amino acids. Deletions cut 2 bases from V and 3 bases from J, with 13 bases between. CDR3 bases: TGTGCCAGCAGCCAATATGGGGGGCGCGACACCGGGGAGCTGTTTTTT. As protein: CASSQYGGRDTGELFF.

For the CDR3, the DNA is TGCGCCAGCAGTGAAGGACAGGGATCAGGCGGGGAGCTGTTTTTT. Protein product: CASSEGQGSGGELFF. This sequence joins TRBV10-2 and TRBJ2-2, with 8 bases identical to TRBD1. Germline CDR1 and CDR2: WSHSY and SAAADI. The J segment lost 7 bases and the V segment lost 3 bases, leaving 7 bases of the junction unmatched. This CDR3 has 15 amino acids.

This clonotype was observed a handful of times. The chain has TRBV9 and TRBJ2-5; 7 nucleotides match TRBD1. Germline trimming cut 1 base from V and 5 bases from J; bases unmatched to any gene: 8. The CDR3 loop spans 15 amino acids. The germline V gene has CDR1 SGDLS and CDR2 YYNGEE. CDR3 residues: CASSVRGQAVETQYF. CDR3 nucleotide sequence: TGTGCCAGCAGCGTACGCGGACAGGCAGTGGAGACCCAGTACTTC.

The chain carries TRBV6-5 and TRBJ1-2; D unresolved. V was cut by 2 bases and J by 3 bases, with 7 bases left in between. The CDR3 consists of 13 residues. CDR1 is MNHEY, CDR2 SVGAGI, per germline. The CDR3 DNA reads as TGTGCCAGCAGTTACATGTCAGACTATGGCTACACCTTC. This translates into CASSYMSDYGYTF.

The sample holds many counts of this clonotype. CDR3 DNA: TGTGCCAGCAGCGCAGGACAGGGGAACACTGAAGCTTTCTTT. Translated, it gives CASSAGQGNTEAFF. The genes are TRBV7-3 and TRBJ1-1; 8 bases line up with TRBD1. CDR3 length: 14 residues. Germline CDR1 SGHTA, CDR2 FQGTGA. The J segment lost 1 base and the V segment lost 5 bases, leaving 3 bases of the junction unmatched.

The gene calls are TRBV24-1 and TRBJ2-5, with a weak D call TRBD1 (6 bases). Per the germline V gene, CDR1 is KGHDR and CDR2 is SFDVKD. The V end was cut by 4 bases, the J end by 1 base, with 12 bases between. This CDR3 has 15 amino acids. CDR3 coding DNA: TGTGCCACCAGTGACCAAGGACAGTCCCAAGAGACCCAGTACTTC. This translates into CATSDQGQSQETQYF.

This clonotype occurred a few times. CDR3 loop: CASASGNTDTQYF. Written as DNA, the CDR3 is TGTGCCAGCGCTAGCGGAAACACAGATACGCAGTATTTT. The chain uses TRBV6-7 and TRBJ2-3; TRBD2 matches at 7 bases. TRBV6-7 is marked as an open reading frame, function uncertain. J was trimmed by 2 bases and V by 8 bases; bases with no gene match: 4. The CDR3 totals 13 residues.

This clonotype has a handful of counts. The chain carries TRBV15 and TRBJ1-6; no clear D. CDR3 size: 15 residues. Germline loops: CDR1 LNHNV, CDR2 YYDKDF (reference sequence). The germline V and J ends were trimmed by 1 base and 9 bases, with 13 bases remaining between them. CDR3 region: CATSRVAIPPSPLHF. CDR3 bases: TGTGCCACCAGCAGAGTGGCCATTCCCCCTTCACCCCTCCACTTT.

The rearrangement uses TRBV6-4 and TRBJ2-1; TRBD2 agrees at 8 bases. This CDR3 has 14 residues. Per the germline V gene, CDR1 is MRHNA and CDR2 is SNTAGT. The junction had 6 bases not matched to a gene; V was cut back by 6 bases and J by 5 bases. DNA for the CDR3: TGTGCCAGCAGCTTGGCGGGGGGCGACAATGAGCAGTTCTTC. Translating it yields CASSLAGGDNEQFF.

CDR3 coding DNA: TGCAGTGCTAGTCAGGGTGTCGCCTACGAGCAGTACGTC. Its translation is CSASQGVAYEQYV. The rearrangement links TRBV20-1 to TRBJ2-7; D possibly corresponds to TRBD1 (5 bases). V was trimmed by 3 bases and J by 2 bases, leaving 11 bases between them. CDR1 and CDR2 from the germline V gene are DFQATT and SNEGSKA (reference sequence). The CDR3 spans 13 residues.

V is TRBV27 and J is TRBJ1-5, with D hard to call. The V end lost 5 bases, the J end lost 1 base, and 15 bases lay between the germline ends. Looked up from germline, CDR1 is MNHEY and CDR2 is SMNVEV (reference sequence). The CDR3 extends over 16 amino acids. This CDR3 reads CASSAWALGSNQPQHF. Here the CDR3 DNA reads TGTGCCAGCAGTGCGTGGGCTCTTGGCAGCAATCAGCCCCAGCATTTT.

J is TRBJ2-1 and V is TRBV4-2, with D hard to call. This CDR3 spans 13 amino acids. CDR1 is LGHNA, CDR2 YNFKEQ, per germline. The V and J ends lost 0 bases and 10 bases respectively, with 10 bases between them. The CDR3 loop is CASSQDSGLEQFF. The CDR3 nucleotides read TGTGCCAGCAGCCAAGATAGTGGCCTCGAGCAGTTCTTC.

In this sample, this clonotype turned up a few times. The chain links TRBV3-1 to TRBJ2-3; TRBD2 matches at 10 bases. The CDR3 runs 16 residues. Germline lookup yields CDR1 LGHDT and CDR2 YNNKEL (reference sequence). V dropped 0 bases and J dropped 5; count of bases not matched to a gene: 5. The CDR3 DNA reads as TGTGCCAGCAGCCAAGATCTAGCGGGAGTGGGAGATACGCAGTATTTT. This gives the protein CASSQDLAGVGDTQYF.

The chain combines TRBV12-3 or TRBV12-4 with TRBJ1-2; D call uncertain. The germline V and J ends were trimmed by 5 bases and 0 bases, with 10 bases remaining between them. The CDR3 runs to 14 residues. This chain's CDR3 is CASSPEAPNYGYTF. CDR3 in DNA: TGTGCCAGCAGTCCCGAGGCACCTAACTATGGCTACACCTTC.

This clonotype was counted a few times. The chain employs TRBV20-1 and TRBJ1-1; D uncertain. CDR3 size: 12 residues. V dropped 5 bases and J dropped 9 bases, with 16 bases sitting between them. CDR1 is DFQATT and CDR2 is SNEGSKA in the germline V gene (reference sequence). The DNA of the CDR3 is TGCAGTGCTCCCCAAGACCGGGAACAAGCTTTCTTT. This encodes CSAPQDREQAFF.

The chain combines TRBV6-1 with TRBJ2-2; D might be TRBD1 (6 bases). The CDR3 loop spans 14 amino acids. V was cut by 6 bases and J by 4 bases, with 12 bases left in between. Germline V gives CDR1 MNHNS, CDR2 SASEGT. The CDR3 spells CASREDRSTGELFF. In DNA, the CDR3 is TGTGCCAGCAGGGAGGACAGATCCACCGGGGAGCTGTTTTTT.

In its sample, this clonotype was seen a few times. The DNA of the CDR3 is TGTGCCACCACCCCAGCCGGGACAGGGCGAAGCACCGGGGAGCTGTTTTTT. Translating gives CATTPAGTGRSTGELFF. The chain joins TRBV15 to TRBJ2-2; 9 nucleotides match TRBD1. This CDR3 comprises 17 residues. In germline, CDR1 is LNHNV, CDR2 YYDKDF (reference sequence). J gave up 4 bases and V 7 bases, and 13 bases lay outside the gene matches. Drawing the rest from reference TRBV15 and TRBJ2-2, the complete variable domain is DAMVIQNPRYQVTQFGKPVTLSCSQTLNHNVMYWYQQKSSQAPKLLFHYYDKDFNNEADTPDNFQSRRPNTSFCFLDIRSPGLGDTAMYLCATTPAGTGRSTGELFFGEGSRLTVL.

The J gene is TRBJ2-5, the V gene TRBV5-1; D might be TRBD1 (5 bases). With 4 bases removed from V and 5 bases from J, the gap between germline ends came to 9 bases. This CDR3 contains 12 residues. The germline CDR1 and CDR2 sequences are SGHRS and YFSETQ. The CDR3 nucleotides read TGCGCCAGCAGCCCCCAGGGTGAGACCCAGTACTTC. This sequence encodes CASSPQGETQYF.

This clonotype was detected a few times. The V gene is TRBV5-1, the J gene TRBJ2-7, with a possible D match to TRBD1 (5 bases). Trimming took 4 bases from V and 0 from J, leaving 20 bases between them. The germline V gene encodes CDR1 SGHRS and CDR2 YFSETQ. CDR3 length: 17 residues. CDR3 nucleotide sequence: TGCGCCAGCAGCCCACGGCGGACACAAAGGAGCTCCTACGAGCAGTACGTC. Translated: CASSPRRTQRSSYEQYV.

The chain employs TRBV5-1 and TRBJ2-1, with 11 bases matching TRBD2. The V segment lost 3 bases and the J segment 4 bases; nucleotides outside the gene matches: 6. Per germline, CDR1 SGHRS and CDR2 YFSETQ. This CDR3 has 16 residues. The DNA of the CDR3 is TGCGCCAGCAGCTCCGATGGACTAGCGGGTTACAATGAGCAGTTCTTC. Amino acids: CASSSDGLAGYNEQFF.

The chain carries TRBV10-3 and TRBJ2-1, with 13 positions matching TRBD2. The CDR3 runs to 17 residues. CDR1 is ENHRY and CDR2 is SYGVKD in the germline V gene. V gave up 7 bases and J gave up 5 bases; unmatched junction bases: 11. The CDR3 DNA reads as TGTGCCATCACAGCGAACGCCGGGACTAGCGGGAACAATGAGCAGTTCTTC. Translation: CAITANAGTSGNNEQFF.

The CDR3 DNA sequence: TGTGCCAGTAGTGAACAAGGCGGAAACACCATATATTTT. This translates into CASSEQGGNTIYF. This chain uses TRBV19 with TRBJ1-3, with unresolved D. Trimming cost V 5 bases and J 4 bases, with 9 bases left between them. Per the germline V gene, CDR1 is LNHDA and CDR2 is SQIVND (reference sequence). The CDR3 runs 13 residues.

This chain joins TRBV20-1 and TRBJ1-2; the match to TRBD1 covers 10 bases. The trim removed 5 bases at V and 6 bases at J, leaving 6 bases unmatched. The length of the CDR3 is 13 residues. Per the germline V gene, CDR1 is DFQATT and CDR2 is SNEGSKA (reference sequence). The CDR3 DNA follows: TGCAGTGCTCCTCCCGGGACAGGGGATGGCTACACCTTC. Its translation: CSAPPGTGDGYTF.